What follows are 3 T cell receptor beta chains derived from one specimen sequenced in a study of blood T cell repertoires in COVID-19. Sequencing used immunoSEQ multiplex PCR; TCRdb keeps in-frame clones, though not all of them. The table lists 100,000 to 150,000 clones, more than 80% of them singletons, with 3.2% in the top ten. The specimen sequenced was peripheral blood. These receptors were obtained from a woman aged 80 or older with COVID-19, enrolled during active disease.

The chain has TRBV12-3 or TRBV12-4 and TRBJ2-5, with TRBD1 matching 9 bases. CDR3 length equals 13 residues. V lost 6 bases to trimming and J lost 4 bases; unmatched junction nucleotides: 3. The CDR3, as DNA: TGTGCCAGCAGGAGGACAGGGGCAGAGACCCAGTACTTC. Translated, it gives CASRRTGAETQYF.

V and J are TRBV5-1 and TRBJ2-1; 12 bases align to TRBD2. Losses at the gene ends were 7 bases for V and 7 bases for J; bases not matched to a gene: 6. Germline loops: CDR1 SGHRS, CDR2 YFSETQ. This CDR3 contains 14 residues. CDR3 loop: CASGGLAGLNEQFF. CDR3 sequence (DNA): TGCGCCAGCGGGGGACTAGCGGGTCTGAATGAGCAGTTCTTC. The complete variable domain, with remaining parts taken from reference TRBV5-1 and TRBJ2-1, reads KAGVTQTPRYLIKTRGQQVTLSCSPISGHRSVSWYQQTPGQGLQFLFEYFSETQRNKGNFPGRFSGRQFSNSRSEMNVSTLELGDSALYLCASGGLAGLNEQFFGPGTRLTVL.

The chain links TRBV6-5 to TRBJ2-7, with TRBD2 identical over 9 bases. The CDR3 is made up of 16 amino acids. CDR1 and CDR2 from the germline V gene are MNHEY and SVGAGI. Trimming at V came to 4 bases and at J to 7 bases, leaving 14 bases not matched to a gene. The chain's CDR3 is CASSSSPPGLAREQYF. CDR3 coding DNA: TGTGCCAGCAGTTCCTCCCCACCGGGACTAGCAAGGGAGCAGTACTTC.